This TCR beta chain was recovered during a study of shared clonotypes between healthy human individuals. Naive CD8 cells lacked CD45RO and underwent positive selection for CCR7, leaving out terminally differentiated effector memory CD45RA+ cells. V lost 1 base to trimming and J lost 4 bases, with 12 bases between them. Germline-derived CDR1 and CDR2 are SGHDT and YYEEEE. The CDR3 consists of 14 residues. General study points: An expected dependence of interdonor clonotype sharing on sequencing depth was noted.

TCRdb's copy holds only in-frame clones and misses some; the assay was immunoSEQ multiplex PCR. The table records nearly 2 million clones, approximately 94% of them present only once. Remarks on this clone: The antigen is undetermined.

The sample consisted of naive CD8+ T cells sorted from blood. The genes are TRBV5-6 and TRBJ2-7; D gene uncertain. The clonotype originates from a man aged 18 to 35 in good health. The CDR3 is CASSLRSEGYEQYF. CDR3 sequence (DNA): TGTGCCAGCAGCTTGCGATCTGAAGGGTACGAGCAGTACTTC.